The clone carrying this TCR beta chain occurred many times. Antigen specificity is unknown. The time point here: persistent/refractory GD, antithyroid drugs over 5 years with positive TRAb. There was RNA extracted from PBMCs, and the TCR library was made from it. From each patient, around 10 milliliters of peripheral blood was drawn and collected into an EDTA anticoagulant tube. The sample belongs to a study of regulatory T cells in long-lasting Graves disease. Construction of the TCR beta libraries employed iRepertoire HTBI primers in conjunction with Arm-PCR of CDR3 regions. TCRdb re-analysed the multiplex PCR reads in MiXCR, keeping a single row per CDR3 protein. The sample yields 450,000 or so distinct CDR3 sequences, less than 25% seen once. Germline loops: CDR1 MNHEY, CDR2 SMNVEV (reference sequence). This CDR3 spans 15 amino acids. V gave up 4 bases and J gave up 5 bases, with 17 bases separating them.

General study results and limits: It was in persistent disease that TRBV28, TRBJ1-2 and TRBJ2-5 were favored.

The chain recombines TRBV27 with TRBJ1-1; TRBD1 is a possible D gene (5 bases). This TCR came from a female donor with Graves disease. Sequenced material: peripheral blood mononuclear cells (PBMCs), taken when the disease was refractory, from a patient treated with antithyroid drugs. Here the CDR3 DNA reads TGTGCCAGCAGTTGGTACAGGTCGAAGAGGACTGAAGCTTTCTTT. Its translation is CASSWYRSKRTEAFF.